This T cell receptor beta chain was retrieved from a study of T cell changes during pregnancy in multiple sclerosis. This clone has only one observation. TCRdb's copy holds only in-frame clones and misses some; the assay was immunoSEQ multiplex PCR. The sample has more than 25,000 clones, around 92% seen once. The source was CD8+ T cells from peripheral blood mononuclear cells, collected in the second trimester of pregnancy. The origin of this receptor is a female donor in good health, enrolled as a control in a pregnancy study.

CDR3 loop: CSVTGEGSDSGNTIYF. In DNA form, the CDR3 reads TGCAGCGTGACAGGGGAGGGTAGTGACTCTGGAAACACCATATATTTT. V usage is TRBV29-1 and J usage is TRBJ1-3; 8 bases agree with TRBD1. CDR1 is SQVTM, CDR2 ANQGSEA, per germline. The CDR3 totals 16 residues. Trimming took 6 bases from V and 0 from J; bases not matched to a gene: 10.